This T cell receptor (beta chain) was identified in a study of Ad26.COV2.S vaccination and SARS-CoV-2 variants. This CDR3 is 14 amino acids long. Germline V gene data show CDR1 as MRHNA and CDR2 as SNTAGT. Trimming left V 3 bases short and J 2 bases short, with 9 bases between. A word on this clone: What it binds is not known.

Sequenced by immunoSEQ multiplex PCR; TCRdb stores in-frame clones only, minus some. Found here are some 390,000 clones, about nine tenths of them singletons; the top ten hold 3.5%. Treatment of the sample: roughly 20 received Ad26.COV2.S at low or high dose, single or two shots; 5 received placebo; per-sample allocation not given. Samples came from day 63 after the first vaccine or placebo injection. General study findings and limits: Placebo recipients and vaccine recipients were similar in non-spike TCR breadth. It was vaccine recipients, not placebo recipients, who had the higher spike-specific TCR breadth. Analyses of TCR breadth and depth may have underestimated total T cell responses.

The material was peripheral blood, obtained in a trial of Ad26.COV2.S vaccine versus placebo. The TCR comes from a person between 18 and 59 years old who received the Ad26.COV2.S COVID-19 vaccine or a placebo. The gene calls are TRBV6-4 and TRBJ2-3; D remains ambiguous. The DNA for the CDR3 is TGTGCCAGCAGTGAAGTCGGGTCCACAGATACGCAGTATTTT. Amino acids: CASSEVGSTDTQYF.